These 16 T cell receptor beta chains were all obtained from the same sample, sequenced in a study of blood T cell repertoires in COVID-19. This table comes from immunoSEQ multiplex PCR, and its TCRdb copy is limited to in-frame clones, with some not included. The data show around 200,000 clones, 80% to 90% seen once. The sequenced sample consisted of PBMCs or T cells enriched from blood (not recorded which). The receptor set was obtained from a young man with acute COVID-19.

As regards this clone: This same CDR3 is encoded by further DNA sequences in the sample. CDR3: CASSPLSYNEQFF. In DNA form, the CDR3 reads TGTGCCAGCAGTCCTCTTTCCTACAATGAGCAGTTCTTC. This chain joins TRBV27 and TRBJ2-1; D not resolved. CDR1 and CDR2 (germline): MNHEY, SMNVEV (reference sequence). The CDR3 is 13 amino acids. V shed 5 bases and J shed 1 base, with 6 bases lying between them.

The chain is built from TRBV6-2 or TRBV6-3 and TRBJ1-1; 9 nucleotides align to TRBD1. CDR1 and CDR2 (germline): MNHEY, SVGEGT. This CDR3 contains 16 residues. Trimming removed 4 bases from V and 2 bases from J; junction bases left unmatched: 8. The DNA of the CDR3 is TGTGCCAGCAGTTCGGAGAGGGACAGGGCTAACACTGAAGCTTTCTTT. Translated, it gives CASSSERDRANTEAFF.

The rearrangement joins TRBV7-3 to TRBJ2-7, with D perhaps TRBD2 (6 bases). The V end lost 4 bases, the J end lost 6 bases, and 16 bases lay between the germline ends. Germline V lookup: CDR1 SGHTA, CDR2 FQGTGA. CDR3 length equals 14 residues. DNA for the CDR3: TGTGCCAGCAGCTCGACTAGTAGTACGGTCGAGCAGTACTTC. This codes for CASSSTSSTVEQYF.

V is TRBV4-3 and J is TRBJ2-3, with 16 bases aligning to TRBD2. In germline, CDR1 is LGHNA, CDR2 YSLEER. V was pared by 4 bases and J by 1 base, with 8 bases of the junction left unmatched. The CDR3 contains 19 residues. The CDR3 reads CASSPSGTSGRGGTDTQYF. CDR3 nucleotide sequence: TGCGCCAGCAGCCCCTCTGGGACTAGCGGGAGGGGCGGCACAGATACGCAGTATTTT.

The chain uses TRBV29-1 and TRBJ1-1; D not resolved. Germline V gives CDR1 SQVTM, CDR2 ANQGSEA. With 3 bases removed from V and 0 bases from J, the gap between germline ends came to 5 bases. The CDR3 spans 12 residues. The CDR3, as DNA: TGCAGCGTTGAGGAGCTGAACACTGAAGCTTTCTTT. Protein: CSVEELNTEAFF.

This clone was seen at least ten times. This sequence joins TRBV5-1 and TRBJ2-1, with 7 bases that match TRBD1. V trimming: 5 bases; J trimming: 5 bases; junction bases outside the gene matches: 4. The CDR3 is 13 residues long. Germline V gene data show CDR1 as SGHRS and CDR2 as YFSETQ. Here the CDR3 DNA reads TGCGCCAGCAGGACAGGGCTGAACAATGAGCAGTTCTTC. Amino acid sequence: CASRTGLNNEQFF.

The CDR3 reads CASSSGTGYYEQYF. The CDR3, as DNA: TGTGCCAGCAGTTCCGGGACAGGGTACTACGAGCAGTACTTC. The J gene is TRBJ2-7, the V gene TRBV2; TRBD1 agrees at 9 bases. The CDR3 spans 14 residues. The germline V gene has CDR1 SNHLY and CDR2 FYNNEI. Losses at the gene ends were 5 bases for V and 3 bases for J; bases not matched to a gene: 5. The full variable domain, completed using reference TRBV2 and TRBJ2-7, is EPEVTQTPSHQVTQMGQEVILRCVPISNHLYFYWYRQILGQKVEFLVSFYNNEISEKSEIFDDQFSVERPDGSNFTLKIRSTKLEDSAMYFCASSSGTGYYEQYFGPGTRLTVT.

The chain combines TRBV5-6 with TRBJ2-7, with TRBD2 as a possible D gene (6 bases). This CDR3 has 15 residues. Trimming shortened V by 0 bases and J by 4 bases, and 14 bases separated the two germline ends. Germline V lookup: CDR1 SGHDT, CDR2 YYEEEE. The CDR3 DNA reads TGTGCCAGCAGCTTGGGGGGTGGAGGGGCATACGAGCAGTACTTC. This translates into CASSLGGGGAYEQYF.

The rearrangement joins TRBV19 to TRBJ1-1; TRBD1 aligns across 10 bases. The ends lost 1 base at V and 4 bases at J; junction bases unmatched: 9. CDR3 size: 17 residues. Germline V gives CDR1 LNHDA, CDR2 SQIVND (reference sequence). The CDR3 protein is CASSIGRQGAFGTEAFF. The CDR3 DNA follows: TGTGCCAGTAGTATAGGGAGACAGGGGGCTTTTGGCACTGAAGCTTTCTTT.

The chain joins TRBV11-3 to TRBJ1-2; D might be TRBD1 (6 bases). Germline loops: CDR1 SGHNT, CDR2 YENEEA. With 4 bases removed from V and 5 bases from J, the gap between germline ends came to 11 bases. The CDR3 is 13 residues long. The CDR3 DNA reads TGTGCCAGCAGCTCGCCCCAGGGGTATGGCTACACCTTC. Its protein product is CASSSPQGYGYTF.

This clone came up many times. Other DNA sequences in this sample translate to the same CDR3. The CDR3 sequence is CASSNRDFTYEQYF. The CDR3 nucleotides are TGTGCCAGCAGCAACCGGGACTTCACCTACGAGCAGTACTTC. The chain joins TRBV11-2 to TRBJ2-7; D possibly corresponds to TRBD2 (6 bases). Trimming cost V 5 bases and J 2 bases, with 13 bases left between them. The CDR3 extends over 14 amino acids. Germline V gene data show CDR1 as SGHAT and CDR2 as FQNNGV.

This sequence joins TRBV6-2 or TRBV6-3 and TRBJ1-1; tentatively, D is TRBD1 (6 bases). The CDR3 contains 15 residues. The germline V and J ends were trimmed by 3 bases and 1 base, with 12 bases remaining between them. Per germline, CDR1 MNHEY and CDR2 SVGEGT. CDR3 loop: CASSYSGGRNTEAFF. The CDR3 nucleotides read TGTGCCAGCAGTTATTCGGGGGGCCGGAACACTGAAGCTTTCTTT.

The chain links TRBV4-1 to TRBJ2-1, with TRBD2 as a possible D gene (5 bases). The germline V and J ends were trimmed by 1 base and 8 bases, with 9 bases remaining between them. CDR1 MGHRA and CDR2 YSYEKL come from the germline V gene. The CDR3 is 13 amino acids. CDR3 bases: TGCGCCAGCAGCCAAGTGGGTAGCGATGAGCAGTTCTTC. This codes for CASSQVGSDEQFF.

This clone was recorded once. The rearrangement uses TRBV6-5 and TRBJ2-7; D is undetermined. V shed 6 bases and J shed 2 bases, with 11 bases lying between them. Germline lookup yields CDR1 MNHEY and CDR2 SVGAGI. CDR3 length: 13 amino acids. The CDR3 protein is CASSSFLAYEQYF. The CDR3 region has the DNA TGTGCCAGCAGCTCTTTCCTAGCCTACGAGCAGTACTTC.

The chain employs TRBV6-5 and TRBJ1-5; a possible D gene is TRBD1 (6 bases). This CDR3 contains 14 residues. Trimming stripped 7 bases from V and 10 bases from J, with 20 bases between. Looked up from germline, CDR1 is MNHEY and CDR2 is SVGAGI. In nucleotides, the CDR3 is TGTGCCAGCACCGTTCGGGGGGGCGAGTTTCCCCAGCATTTT. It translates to CASTVRGGEFPQHF.

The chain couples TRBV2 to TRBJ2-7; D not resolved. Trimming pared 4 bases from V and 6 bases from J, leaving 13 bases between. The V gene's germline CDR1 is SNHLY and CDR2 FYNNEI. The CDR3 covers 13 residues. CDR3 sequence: CASSGASGGEQYF. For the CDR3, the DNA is TGTGCCAGCAGTGGTGCTAGTGGCGGCGAGCAGTACTTC.